The clone carrying this TCR beta chain appeared a single time. What it binds is unknown. The source of the sample is a study of vaccination and CD4 T cells after COVID-19. Specified treatment: approximately 11-day PBMC culture with coronavirus spike peptide pools or control peptides (ViraFEST assay). The Oncomine TCR Beta short-read assay generated sequence data from the DNA of cultured CD4+ T cells. Each CDR3 protein gets one entry after TCRdb re-called the PCR reads with MiXCR. The sample lists 10,000 or so distinct CDR3 sequences; roughly half were seen once. The CDR3 runs 17 residues. The junction had 12 bases not matched to a gene; V was cut back by 2 bases and J by 7 bases.

This clonotype originated in a human donor who had recovered from COVID-19. The gene calls are TRBV12-3 or TRBV12-4 and TRBJ2-2; 8 bases map to TRBD2. What was sequenced was CD4+ T cells from blood, cultured in vitro. This CDR3 is CASSLFGGGRRGGELFF. In nucleotides, the CDR3 is TGTGCCAGCAGTTTATTTGGCGGGGGGCGTCGCGGCGGGGAGCTGTTTTTT.